This section outlines one T cell receptor beta chain sequence together with its context. Its antigen is still unknown. This entry is derived from a study of post-analysis software for immune sequencing data. The study, taken as a whole, reports: Compared against controls, patients with multiple sclerosis displayed significantly lower normalized Chao1 diversity.

Carried by the TCR beta cDNA libraries were unique molecular identifiers. TCRdb ran MiXCR on the PCR reads and lists one entry per CDR3 protein. The table includes approximately 570,000 distinct CDR3 sequences, 44% detected once. This receptor was obtained from a girl under 18 with multiple sclerosis. Source material: blood.

The CDR3 reads CASRKGRSNSPLHF. The CDR3 bases are TGTGCCAGCCGAAAGGGACGGTCAAATTCACCCCTCCACTTT. The chain joins TRBV6-5 to TRBJ1-6; a possible D gene is TRBD1 (5 bases). Trimming took 8 bases from V and 7 from J, leaving 15 bases between them. Germline CDR1 is MNHEY and CDR2 is SVGAGI. This CDR3 region has 14 residues.